Below, 20 T cell receptor beta chains from the same sample are listed, as sequenced in a study of cytomegalovirus exposure and HLA in healthy donors. The PCR was carried out with 60 Vbeta primers and 13 Jbeta primers. TCRdb keeps only in-frame clones here, not all; method: immunoSEQ multiplex PCR. The data show a few hundred thousand clones, about 83% seen once. Sequenced sample: PBMCs. The receptors shown here come from a woman aged 35 to 49 in good health and CMV-seropositive.

This rearrangement joins TRBV11-3 to TRBJ2-3; 10 bases are shared with TRBD2. The V gene end was trimmed by 5 bases and the J gene end by 5 bases; junction bases not matched to a gene: 13. In germline, CDR1 is SGHNT, CDR2 YENEEA. The CDR3 runs to 17 residues. The CDR3 region is CASSPKGGTSAIDTQYF. CDR3 sequence (DNA): TGTGCCAGCAGCCCCAAAGGGGGGACTAGCGCCATAGATACGCAGTATTTT.

Regarding this clone: Other DNA sequences in the same sample also yield this CDR3. This sequence joins TRBV7-9 and TRBJ2-7, with 9 bases that match TRBD1. The CDR3 extends over 14 amino acids. The germline V gene has CDR1 SEHNR and CDR2 FQNEAQ (reference sequence). J gave up 3 bases and V 5 bases, and 5 bases lay outside the gene matches. CDR3 residues: CASSRGTGSYEQYF. The DNA for the CDR3 is TGTGCCAGCAGCCGTGGGACAGGGAGCTACGAGCAGTACTTC.

The chain recombines TRBV27 with TRBJ1-2; D might be TRBD1 (5 bases). The V and J ends lost 7 bases and 4 bases respectively, with 19 bases between them. Per germline, CDR1 MNHEY and CDR2 SMNVEV (reference sequence). CDR3 length: 15 amino acids. Here the CDR3 DNA reads TGTGCCAGCAAAGCTAACGCAGGGTCTCCCTATGGCTACACCTTC. Translation: CASKANAGSPYGYTF.

This sequence joins TRBV4-3 and TRBJ1-1, with D tentatively TRBD1 (6 bases). Germline V gene sequence: CDR1 LGHNA, CDR2 YSLEER. The CDR3 is made up of 15 amino acids. V lost 1 base, J lost 4 bases, and 13 bases lay in between. CDR3 coding DNA: TGCGCCAGCAGCCAAGCGGGGGGCGAGGGCACTGAAGCTTTCTTT. Translation gives CASSQAGGEGTEAFF.

As concerns this clone: The sample contains more than one DNA sequence encoding this CDR3. The V gene is TRBV28, the J gene TRBJ2-1; 13 bases are shared with TRBD2. The ends lost 2 bases at V and 5 bases at J; junction bases unmatched: 0. CDR3 length: 15 amino acids. From germline, CDR1 is MDHEN and CDR2 SYDVKM. CDR3 region: CASSLGTSGNNEQFF. CDR3 coding DNA: TGTGCCAGCAGTTTAGGGACTAGCGGGAACAATGAGCAGTTCTTC.

The chain links TRBV27 to TRBJ2-1, with 9 bases that match TRBD2. In germline, CDR1 is MNHEY, CDR2 SMNVEV (reference sequence). The CDR3 length is 14 residues. V shed 5 bases, J shed 4 bases, and the junction held 3 bases outside the gene matches. The CDR3 spells CASSRTSVYNEQFF. CDR3 nucleotides: TGTGCCAGCAGTCGGACTAGCGTTTACAATGAGCAGTTCTTC.

The V call is TRBV11-1, the J call TRBJ1-6; D possibly corresponds to TRBD1 (6 bases). V was shortened by 5 bases and J by 7 bases, with 15 bases between the two germline ends. Germline CDR1 and CDR2: SGHAT and FQDESV (reference sequence). The CDR3 runs to 15 residues. The CDR3 coding sequence is TGTGCCAGCAGCCCAGATACAGGGTGGAATTCACCCCTCCACTTT. Translation: CASSPDTGWNSPLHF. The full variable domain, its missing parts supplied by reference TRBV11-1 and TRBJ1-6, is EAEVAQSPRYKITEKSQAVAFWCDPISGHATLYWYRQILGQGPELLVQFQDESVVDDSQLPKDRFSAERLKGVDSTLKIQPAELGDSAMYLCASSPDTGWNSPLHFGNGTRLTVT.

This clone came up once. The J gene is TRBJ1-2, the V gene TRBV6-1; D is unresolved. This CDR3 has 14 residues. Trimming cost V 4 bases and J 8 bases, with 17 bases left between them. Germline V CDR1 and CDR2: MNHNS, SASEGT. The CDR3, as DNA: TGTGCCAGCAGTGCTAGCACAGTCGATCACGGCTACACCTTC. This translates into CASSASTVDHGYTF.

The chain couples TRBV28 to TRBJ2-5; D gene ambiguous. Germline CDR1 reads MDHEN; CDR2 reads SYDVKM. V shed 5 bases and J shed 4 bases, with 14 bases lying between them. This CDR3 comprises 14 residues. CDR3 sequence: CASSPYKPPETQYF. In DNA form, the CDR3 reads TGTGCCAGCAGTCCTTACAAACCTCCAGAGACCCAGTACTTC. Together with reference TRBV28 and TRBJ2-5, the CDR3 gives the full variable domain: DVKVTQSSRYLVKRTGEKVFLECVQDMDHENMFWYRQDPGLGLRLIYFSYDVKMKEKGDIPEGYSVSREKKERFSLILESASTNQTSMYLCASSPYKPPETQYFGPGTRLLVL.

The genes are TRBV15 and TRBJ2-7; TRBD2 might be the D (5 bases). This CDR3 spans 15 amino acids. Germline V lookup: CDR1 LNHNV, CDR2 YYDKDF (reference sequence). V was shortened by 0 bases and J by 2 bases, with 11 bases between the two germline ends. DNA of the CDR3: TGTGCCACCAGCAGAGATGAGGGAATACCCTACGAGCAGTACTTC. This gives the protein CATSRDEGIPYEQYF. The whole variable domain, filled in from reference TRBV15 and TRBJ2-7, reads DAMVIQNPRYQVTQFGKPVTLSCSQTLNHNVMYWYQQKSSQAPKLLFHYYDKDFNNEADTPDNFQSRRPNTSFCFLDIRSPGLGDTAMYLCATSRDEGIPYEQYFGPGTRLTVT.

This clone was counted a single time. The V gene is TRBV20-1, the J gene TRBJ2-5; D call uncertain. Trimming left V 6 bases short and J 5 bases short, with 7 bases between. The CDR3 has 10 amino acids. CDR1 and CDR2 (germline): DFQATT, SNEGSKA (reference sequence). The CDR3 bases are TGCAGTGCGATCGCGGAGACCCAGTACTTC. Amino acid sequence: CSAIAETQYF.

The gene calls are TRBV13 and TRBJ2-2; 12 positions agree with TRBD2. Per germline, CDR1 PRHDT and CDR2 FYEKMQ (reference sequence). The CDR3 runs 18 residues. Trimming removed 0 bases from V and 4 bases from J; junction bases left unmatched: 6. CDR3: CASSLGPGLAGTTGELFF. The CDR3 nucleotides read TGTGCCAGCAGCTTAGGCCCCGGACTAGCGGGAACCACCGGGGAGCTGTTTTTT. The full variable domain, with the rest looked up from reference TRBV13 and TRBJ2-2, is AAGVIQSPRHLIKEKRETATLKCYPIPRHDTVYWYQQGPGQDPQFLISFYEKMQSDKGSIPDRFSAQQFSDYHSELNMSSLELGDSALYFCASSLGPGLAGTTGELFFGEGSRLTVL.

This chain joins TRBV4-3 and TRBJ2-5; D might be TRBD1 (5 bases). This CDR3 comprises 15 residues. CDR1 and CDR2 from the germline V gene are LGHNA and YSLEER. V was shortened by 6 bases and J by 5 bases, with 19 bases between the two germline ends. The CDR3, as DNA: TGCGCCAGCAGTCAGGCCGCCGGCAGGGTCGAGACCCAGTACTTC. Encoded protein: CASSQAAGRVETQYF.

Only a few counts were recorded for this clone. The CDR3 loop is CASSSWTGRSPLHF. CDR3 DNA sequence: TGTGCCAGCAGTTCCTGGACAGGGCGGTCACCCCTCCACTTT. The chain recombines TRBV6-5 with TRBJ1-6, with 8 nucleotides matching TRBD1. This CDR3 is 14 amino acids long. Unmatched junction bases numbered 6, after V lost 4 bases and J lost 10 bases. Germline V gene sequence: CDR1 MNHEY, CDR2 SVGAGI.

CDR3 region: CAISDTRALSDTQYF. The CDR3 DNA reads as TGTGCCATCAGTGATACCAGGGCCTTATCAGATACGCAGTATTTT. The rearrangement joins TRBV10-3 to TRBJ2-3, with a possible D match to TRBD1 (5 bases). There are 15 residues in the CDR3. The germline V gene encodes CDR1 ENHRY and CDR2 SYGVKD. V was shortened by 3 bases and J by 4 bases, with 14 bases between the two germline ends.

The chain employs TRBV27 and TRBJ2-1; perhaps TRBD2 as D (6 bases). This CDR3 has 13 amino acids. The V end was cut by 1 base, the J end by 6 bases, with 7 bases between. The germline V gene has CDR1 MNHEY and CDR2 SMNVEV (reference sequence). The CDR3 DNA sequence: TGTGCCAGCAGTTTATGGGGGGTCAATGAGCAGTTCTTC. Its translation: CASSLWGVNEQFF.

This chain connects TRBV4-3 to TRBJ2-7; 9 bases fit TRBD2. The CDR3 covers 15 residues. Germline CDR1 is LGHNA and CDR2 is YSLEER. V was pared by 4 bases and J by 2 bases, with 6 bases of the junction left unmatched. CDR3 in amino acids: CASSLSTSGTYEQYF. CDR3 DNA sequence: TGCGCCAGCAGCCTTTCGACTAGCGGAACCTACGAGCAGTACTTC.

This rearrangement joins TRBV25-1 to TRBJ2-1; 7 positions match TRBD2. Trimming at V came to 3 bases and at J to 0 bases, leaving 2 bases not matched to a gene. CDR1 is MGHDK, CDR2 SYGVNS, per germline. CDR3 length: 15 amino acids. CDR3: CASSEVAGSYNEQFF. The CDR3 DNA follows: TGTGCCAGCAGTGAGGTAGCGGGCTCCTACAATGAGCAGTTCTTC.

This chain joins TRBV7-2 and TRBJ1-1; D remains unclear. Germline V gene sequence: CDR1 SGHTA, CDR2 FQGNSA. Trimming cost V 2 bases and J 9 bases, with 10 bases left between them. This CDR3 region has 12 residues. CDR3 amino acids: CASSLFGAKAFF. Written as DNA, the CDR3 is TGTGCCAGCAGCTTATTTGGAGCGAAAGCTTTCTTT.

The chain carries TRBV19 and TRBJ1-2, with TRBD1 as a possible D gene (6 bases). V was pared by 4 bases and J by 8 bases, with 20 bases between. Germline CDR1 LNHDA, CDR2 SQIVND (reference sequence). The CDR3 is 15 amino acids. The CDR3 coding sequence is TGTGCCAGTAGTAGTGAAACACAGGGTGATCAGGGCTACACCTTC. As protein: CASSSETQGDQGYTF.